This T cell receptor (beta chain) appears in the sequencing data of a study of beta chain features in type 1 diabetes. The study, taken as a whole, reports: Type 1 diabetes patients showed a moderate but significant shortening of TCRB CDR3s in all four CD4+ subsets.

Sequenced material consisted of expressed TCRB transcripts (all of the isolated RNA was reverse transcribed). The average read count of naive, central memory and regulatory T cell samples was 3 million to 4 million. Method: immunoSEQ multiplex PCR; TCRdb's copy keeps in-frame clones and lacks some. The sample yields about 700,000 clones, roughly 13% seen once. Germline assignment: CDR1 SGHRS and CDR2 YFSETQ. The CDR3 has 14 residues. V was clipped by 5 bases and J by 4 bases, with 13 bases between them. There are a few counts of this clone. Its matching antigen is unknown. The chain employs TRBV5-1 and TRBJ2-1; D perhaps matches TRBD1 (5 bases). Specimen: naive CD4+ T cells from blood. This clonotype was sampled from a man aged 18 to 29 with type 1 diabetes. CDR3 in amino acids: CASSGDSLYNEQFF. In DNA, the CDR3 is TGCGCCAGCAGTGGCGACAGCTTGTACAATGAGCAGTTCTTC.